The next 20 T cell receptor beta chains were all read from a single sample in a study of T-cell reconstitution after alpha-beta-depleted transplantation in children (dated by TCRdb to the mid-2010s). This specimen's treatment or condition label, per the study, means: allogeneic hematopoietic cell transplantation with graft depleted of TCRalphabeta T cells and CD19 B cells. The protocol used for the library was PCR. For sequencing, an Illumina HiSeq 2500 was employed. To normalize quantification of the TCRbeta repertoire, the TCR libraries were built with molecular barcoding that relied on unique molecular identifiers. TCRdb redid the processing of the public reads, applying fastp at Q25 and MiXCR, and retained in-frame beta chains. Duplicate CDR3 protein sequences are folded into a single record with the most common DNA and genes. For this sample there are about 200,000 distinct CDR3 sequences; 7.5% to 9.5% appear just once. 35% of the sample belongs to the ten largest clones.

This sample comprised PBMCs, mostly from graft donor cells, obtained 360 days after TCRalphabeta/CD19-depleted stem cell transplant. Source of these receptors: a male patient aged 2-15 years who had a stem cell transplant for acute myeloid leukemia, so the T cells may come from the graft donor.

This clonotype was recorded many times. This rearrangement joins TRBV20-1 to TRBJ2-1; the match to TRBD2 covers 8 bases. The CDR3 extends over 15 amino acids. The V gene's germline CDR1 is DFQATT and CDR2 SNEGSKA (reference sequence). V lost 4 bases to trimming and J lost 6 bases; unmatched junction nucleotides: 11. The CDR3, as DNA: TGCAGTGCTACCGTCCAAGCGGGAGCCTCCAATGAGCAGTTCTTC. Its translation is CSATVQAGASNEQFF.

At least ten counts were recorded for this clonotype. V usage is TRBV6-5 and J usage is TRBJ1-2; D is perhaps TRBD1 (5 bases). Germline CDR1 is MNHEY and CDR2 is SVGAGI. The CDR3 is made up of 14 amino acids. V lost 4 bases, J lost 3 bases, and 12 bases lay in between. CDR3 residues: CASSSLQGHYGYTF. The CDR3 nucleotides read TGTGCCAGCAGTTCCCTCCAGGGACACTATGGCTACACCTTC.

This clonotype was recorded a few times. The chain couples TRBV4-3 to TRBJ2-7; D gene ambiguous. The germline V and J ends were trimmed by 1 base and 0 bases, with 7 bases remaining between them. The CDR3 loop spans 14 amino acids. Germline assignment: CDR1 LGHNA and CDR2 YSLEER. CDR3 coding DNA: TGCGCCAGCAGCCAAGGTGGGCCCTCCTACGAGCAGTACTTC. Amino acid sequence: CASSQGGPSYEQYF.

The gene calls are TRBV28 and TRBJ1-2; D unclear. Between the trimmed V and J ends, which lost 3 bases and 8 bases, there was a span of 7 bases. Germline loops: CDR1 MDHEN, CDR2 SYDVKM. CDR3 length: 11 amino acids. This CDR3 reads CASSLLEGYTF. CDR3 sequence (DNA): TGTGCCAGCAGTTTGCTGGAAGGCTACACCTTC.

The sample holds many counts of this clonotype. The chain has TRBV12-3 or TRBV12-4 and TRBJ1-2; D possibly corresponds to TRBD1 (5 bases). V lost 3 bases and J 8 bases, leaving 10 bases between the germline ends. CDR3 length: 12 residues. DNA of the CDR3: TGTGCCAGCAGTTTTTCGCAGGGCGGCTACACCTTC. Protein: CASSFSQGGYTF.

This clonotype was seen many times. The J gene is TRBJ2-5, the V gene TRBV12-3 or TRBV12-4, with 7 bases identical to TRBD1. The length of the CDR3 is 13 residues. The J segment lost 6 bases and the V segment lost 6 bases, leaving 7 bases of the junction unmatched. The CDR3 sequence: CASSSDRVKTQYF. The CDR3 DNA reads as TGTGCCAGCAGCTCCGACAGGGTCAAGACCCAGTACTTC.

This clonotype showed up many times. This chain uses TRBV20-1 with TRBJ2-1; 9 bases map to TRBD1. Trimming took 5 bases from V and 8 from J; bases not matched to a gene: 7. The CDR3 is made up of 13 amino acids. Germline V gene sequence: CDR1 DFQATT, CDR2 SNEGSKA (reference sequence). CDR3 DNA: TGCAGTGCTCCCGGGACAGGGAATTATGAGCAGTTCTTC. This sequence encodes CSAPGTGNYEQFF.

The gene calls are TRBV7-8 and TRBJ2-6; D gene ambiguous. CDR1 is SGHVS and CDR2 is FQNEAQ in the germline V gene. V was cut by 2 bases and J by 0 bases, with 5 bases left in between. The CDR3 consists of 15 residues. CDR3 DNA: TGTGCCAGCAGCTTATTTGACTCTGGGGCCAACGTCCTGACTTTC. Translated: CASSLFDSGANVLTF.

The CDR3: CASSLGSRSYNSPLHF. CDR3 bases: TGTGCCAGCAGTTTAGGGAGCCGCTCCTATAATTCACCCCTCCACTTT. The rearrangement uses TRBV12-3 or TRBV12-4 and TRBJ1-6, with D hard to call. There are 16 residues in the CDR3. V was clipped by 1 base and J by 0 bases, with 7 bases between them.

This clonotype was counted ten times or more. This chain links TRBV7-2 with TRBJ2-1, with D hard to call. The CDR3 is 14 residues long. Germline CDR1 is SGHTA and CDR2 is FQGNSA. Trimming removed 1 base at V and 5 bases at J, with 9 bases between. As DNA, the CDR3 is TGTGCCAGCAGCTTAGTTTGGCAGAACAATGAGCAGTTCTTC. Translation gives CASSLVWQNNEQFF.

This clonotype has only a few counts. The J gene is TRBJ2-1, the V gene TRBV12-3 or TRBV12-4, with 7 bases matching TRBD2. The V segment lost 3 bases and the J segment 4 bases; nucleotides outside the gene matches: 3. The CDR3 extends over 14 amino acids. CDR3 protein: CASSFTSEYNEQFF. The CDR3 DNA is TGTGCCAGCAGTTTCACTAGCGAATACAATGAGCAGTTCTTC.

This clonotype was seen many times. The CDR3 is CASTISPREDTQYF. CDR3 in DNA: TGTGCCAGCACCATATCTCCTCGAGAAGATACGCAGTATTTT. This chain links TRBV27 with TRBJ2-3; unclear D gene. Trimming pared 7 bases from V and 5 bases from J, leaving 16 bases between. This CDR3 spans 14 amino acids. CDR1 and CDR2 from the germline V gene are MNHEY and SMNVEV (reference sequence).

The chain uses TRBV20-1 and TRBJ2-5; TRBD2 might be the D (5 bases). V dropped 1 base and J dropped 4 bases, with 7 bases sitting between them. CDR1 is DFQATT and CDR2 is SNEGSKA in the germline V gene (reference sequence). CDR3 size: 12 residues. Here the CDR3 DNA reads TGCAGTGCTAGAGGAGCGGCAGAGACCCAGTACTTC. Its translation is CSARGAAETQYF.

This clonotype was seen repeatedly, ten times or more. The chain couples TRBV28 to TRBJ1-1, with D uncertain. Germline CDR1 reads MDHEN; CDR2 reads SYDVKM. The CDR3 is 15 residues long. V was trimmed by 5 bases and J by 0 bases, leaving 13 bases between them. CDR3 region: CASSTPTVLNTEAFF. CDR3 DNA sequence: TGTGCCAGCAGTACTCCAACAGTTCTGAACACTGAAGCTTTCTTT.

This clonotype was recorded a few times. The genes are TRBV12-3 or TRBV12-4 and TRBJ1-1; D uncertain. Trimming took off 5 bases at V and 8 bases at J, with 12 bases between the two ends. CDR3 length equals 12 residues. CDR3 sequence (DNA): TGTGCCAGCAGTCCAAAGAGTCCGGAAGCTTTCTTT. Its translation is CASSPKSPEAFF.

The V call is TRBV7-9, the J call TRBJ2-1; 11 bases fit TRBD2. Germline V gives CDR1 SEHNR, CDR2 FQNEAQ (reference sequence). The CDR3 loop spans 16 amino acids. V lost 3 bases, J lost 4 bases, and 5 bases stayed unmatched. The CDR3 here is CASSFPTSGKYNEQFF. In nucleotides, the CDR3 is TGTGCCAGCAGCTTTCCGACTAGCGGGAAGTACAATGAGCAGTTCTTC.

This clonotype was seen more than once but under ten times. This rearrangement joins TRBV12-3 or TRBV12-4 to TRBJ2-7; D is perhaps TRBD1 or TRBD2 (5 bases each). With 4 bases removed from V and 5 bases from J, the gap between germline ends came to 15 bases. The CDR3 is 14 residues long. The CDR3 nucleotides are TGTGCCAGCAGTTGGGGACCCCAAGGAAACGAGCAGTACTTC. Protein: CASSWGPQGNEQYF.

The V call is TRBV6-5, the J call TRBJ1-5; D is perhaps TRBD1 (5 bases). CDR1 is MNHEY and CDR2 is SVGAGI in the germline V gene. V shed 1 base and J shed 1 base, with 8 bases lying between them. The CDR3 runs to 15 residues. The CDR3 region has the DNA TGTGCCAGCAGTTACTTTCGGGGGAGCAATCAGCCCCAGCATTTT. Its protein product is CASSYFRGSNQPQHF.

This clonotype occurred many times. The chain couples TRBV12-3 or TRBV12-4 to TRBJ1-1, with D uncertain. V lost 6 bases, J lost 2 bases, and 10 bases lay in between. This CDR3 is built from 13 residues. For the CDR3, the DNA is TGTGCCAGCAGCCTCCATATTAACACTGAAGCTTTCTTT. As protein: CASSLHINTEAFF.

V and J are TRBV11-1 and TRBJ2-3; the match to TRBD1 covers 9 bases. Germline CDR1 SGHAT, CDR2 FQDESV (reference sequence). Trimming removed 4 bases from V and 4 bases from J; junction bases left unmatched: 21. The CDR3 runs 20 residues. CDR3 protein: CASSSLSLSPPGQGPDTQYF. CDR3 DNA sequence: TGTGCCAGCAGCTCTCTGTCCTTGAGTCCTCCGGGACAGGGTCCAGATACGCAGTATTTT.